This T cell receptor (beta chain) was recovered during a study of CD8 T cells in ankylosing spondylitis. Findings of the study overall: Disease-associated clones were CD8+ and fairly uncommon in peripheral blood.

Using its own MiXCR run on the 5' RACE reads, TCRdb lists one record per CDR3 protein. The sample carries more than 150,000 distinct CDR3 sequences, roughly 18% recorded once. This clonotype was detected many times. Its antigen is currently unknown. This CDR3 has 13 amino acids. Germline V gene lookup returns CDR1 SQVTM and CDR2 ANQGSEA. V gave up 6 bases and J gave up 2 bases, with 13 bases separating them. The chain recombines TRBV29-1 with TRBJ1-2; a weak D match, TRBD1 (5 bases). The sequence was collected from a male donor aged 10-29 years with ankylosing spondylitis or in good health (not recorded which). The sequencing input was blood, either unsorted or a sorted T cell fraction (not recorded which). The DNA for the CDR3 is TGCAGCGTAGAGGGGCCATTAAACTATGGCTACACCTTC. Amino acids: CSVEGPLNYGYTF.